The 27 T cell receptor beta chains given below trace back to one sample, sequenced in a study of blood T cell repertoires in COVID-19. The table came from immunoSEQ multiplex PCR; TCRdb's copy has only in-frame clones and leaves some out. Of about 240,000 clones listed, more than 75% are singletons. Sequencing used peripheral blood. The receptors derive from a woman aged 55-69 years with active or convalescent COVID-19.

V gene TRBV3-1 (or the pseudogene TRBV3-2) combines with J gene TRBJ1-5, with D tentatively TRBD1 (6 bases). The germline V and J ends were trimmed by 1 base and 7 bases, with 17 bases remaining between them. CDR1 and CDR2 (germline): LGHDT, YNNKEL (reference sequence). The CDR3 sequence is 16 residues long. CDR3 protein: CASSQGGQNRAQPQHF. The CDR3, as DNA: TGTGCCAGCAGCCAAGGGGGACAAAACCGTGCGCAGCCCCAGCATTTT.

CDR3 residues: CASSNDIDRYNSPLHF. CDR3 DNA sequence: TGTGCCAGCAGTAACGACATCGACCGATATAATTCACCCCTCCACTTT. The chain combines TRBV2 with TRBJ1-6, with D uncertain. Germline assignment: CDR1 SNHLY and CDR2 FYNNEI. Trimming removed 5 bases from V and 4 bases from J, with 15 bases in between. The CDR3 covers 16 residues. The variable domain in full, completed from reference TRBV2 and TRBJ1-6, reads EPEVTQTPSHQVTQMGQEVILRCVPISNHLYFYWYRQILGQKVEFLVSFYNNEISEKSEIFDDQFSVERPDGSNFTLKIRSTKLEDSAMYFCASSNDIDRYNSPLHFGNGTRLTVT.

This chain uses TRBV2 with TRBJ1-2; TRBD1 aligns across 7 bases. The CDR3 contains 13 residues. Germline V CDR1 and CDR2: SNHLY, FYNNEI. V was clipped by 5 bases and J by 4 bases; unmatched bases: 4. The CDR3 DNA sequence: TGTGCCAGCAGTCTCCGGGACAGCTATGGCTACACCTTC. Translated, it gives CASSLRDSYGYTF.

The V and J genes are TRBV5-8 and TRBJ1-2; D uncertain. Trimming took off 4 bases at V and 8 bases at J, with 15 bases between the two ends. The CDR3 is 13 amino acids. In germline, CDR1 is SGHTS, CDR2 YDEGEE. The CDR3 DNA reads as TGTGCCAGCAGCCTCCCCGGGCGGGAGGGCTACACCTTC. It translates to CASSLPGREGYTF.

This clone was seen at least ten times. The rearrangement uses TRBV3-1 (or the pseudogene TRBV3-2) and TRBJ1-5; TRBD1 matches 7 bases. The germline V gene has CDR1 LGHDT and CDR2 YNNKEL (reference sequence). The CDR3 loop spans 14 amino acids. The V gene end was trimmed by 4 bases and the J gene end by 5 bases; junction bases not matched to a gene: 5. CDR3: CASSPRTGDQPQHF. CDR3 nucleotide sequence: TGTGCCAGCAGCCCACGAACAGGGGATCAGCCCCAGCATTTT.

This clone was seen a handful of times. Other nucleotide sequences from this sample produce the same CDR3. The chain has TRBV25-1 and TRBJ1-1, with 10 bases identical to TRBD1. The germline V gene encodes CDR1 MGHDK and CDR2 SYGVNS. The CDR3 is 13 residues long. V trimming: 11 bases; J trimming: 5 bases; junction bases outside the gene matches: 8. CDR3 protein: CASIRTGGTEAFF. CDR3 nucleotide sequence: TGTGCCTCTATCCGGACAGGGGGAACTGAAGCTTTCTTT.

This clone was observed a single time. V usage is TRBV6-5 and J usage is TRBJ2-3; TRBD1 matches at 10 bases. Germline assignment: CDR1 MNHEY and CDR2 SVGAGI. This CDR3 region has 14 residues. V shed 10 bases, J shed 4 bases, and the junction held 8 bases outside the gene matches. DNA for the CDR3: TGTGCCACCACCGACAGGGGGCCCCCAGATACGCAGTATTTT. This encodes CATTDRGPPDTQYF.

This clone was counted a single time. The V call is TRBV27, the J call TRBJ1-2; 9 bases map to TRBD1. The CDR3 is 14 residues long. CDR1 and CDR2 (germline): MNHEY, SMNVEV (reference sequence). The trim removed 6 bases at V and 8 bases at J, leaving 10 bases unmatched. The chain's CDR3 is CASRPTGGVGGYTF. The CDR3 bases are TGTGCCAGCAGACCGACAGGGGGAGTAGGAGGCTACACCTTC.

V gene TRBV6-2 or TRBV6-3 combines with J gene TRBJ2-7; a possible D gene is TRBD2 (5 bases). Germline CDR1 reads MNHEY; CDR2 reads SVGEGT. The CDR3 has 14 residues. V lost 0 bases, J lost 3 bases, and 9 bases lay in between. DNA of the CDR3: TGTGCCAGCAGTTACTCGAGGGAAAACTACGAGCAGTACTTC. It codes for CASSYSRENYEQYF.

V gene TRBV29-1 combines with J gene TRBJ1-4; D gene ambiguous. This CDR3 is built from 13 residues. Germline CDR1 reads SQVTM; CDR2 reads ANQGSEA. V was shortened by 4 bases and J by 7 bases, with 13 bases between the two germline ends. The chain's CDR3 is CSVGLLRGEKLFF. For the CDR3, the DNA is TGCAGCGTTGGACTCTTACGGGGTGAAAAACTGTTTTTT.

The CDR3 region is CASSLAGAGGNEQYF. The CDR3 nucleotides are TGTGCCAGCAGCTTAGCCGGGGCAGGGGGCAACGAGCAGTACTTC. The V and J genes are TRBV7-9 and TRBJ2-7, with TRBD1 matching over 8 bases. Germline-derived CDR1 and CDR2 are SEHNR and FQNEAQ (reference sequence). The CDR3 totals 15 residues. The junction had 6 bases not matched to a gene; V was cut back by 0 bases and J by 5 bases. The full variable domain, its missing parts supplied by reference TRBV7-9 and TRBJ2-7, is DTGVSQNPRHKITKRGQNVTFRCDPISEHNRLYWYRQTLGQGPEFLTYFQNEAQLEKSRLLSDRFSAERPKGSFSTLEIQRTEQGDSAMYLCASSLAGAGGNEQYFGPGTRLTVT.

This clone was recorded a few times. The gene calls are TRBV2 and TRBJ1-5; the D gene is possibly TRBD1 (5 bases). Germline CDR1 reads SNHLY; CDR2 reads FYNNEI. Trimming pared 6 bases from V and 0 bases from J, leaving 12 bases between. This CDR3 has 15 amino acids. The CDR3 DNA reads TGTGCCAGCAGCTTAGGGACTTTTAGCAATCAGCCCCAGCATTTT. This translates into CASSLGTFSNQPQHF.

This clone was picked up one time. The chain couples TRBV18 to TRBJ1-2; TRBD1 aligns across 11 bases. The CDR3 is 14 amino acids. In germline, CDR1 is KGHSH, CDR2 LQKENI. J lost 8 bases, V lost 6 bases, and 8 bases had no gene match. Here the CDR3 DNA reads TGTGCCAGCTCGGATGGACAGGGGGCGGAGGGCTACACCTTC. Its protein product is CASSDGQGAEGYTF.

This clone was seen only once. J is TRBJ2-3 and V is TRBV6-5, with D possibly being TRBD1 (6 bases). The germline V gene encodes CDR1 MNHEY and CDR2 SVGAGI. This CDR3 spans 13 amino acids. V lost 8 bases and J 5 bases, leaving 14 bases between the germline ends. The CDR3 sequence: CASDKGVLDTQYF. CDR3 DNA sequence: TGTGCCAGCGATAAGGGGGTACTAGATACGCAGTATTTT.

The chain has TRBV5-1 and TRBJ1-2, with D perhaps TRBD1 (6 bases). With 3 bases removed from V and 2 bases from J, the gap between germline ends came to 14 bases. Germline V CDR1 and CDR2: SGHRS, YFSETQ. The CDR3 spans 15 residues. Here the CDR3 DNA reads TGCGCCAGCAGCTCCACCGGGACAACGAACTATGGCTACACCTTC. Translated: CASSSTGTTNYGYTF.

The chain links TRBV7-2 to TRBJ2-7; possible D gene TRBD2, 5 bases. The germline V and J ends were trimmed by 4 bases and 6 bases, with 13 bases remaining between them. The CDR3 totals 13 residues. From germline, CDR1 is SGHTA and CDR2 FQGNSA. The CDR3 sequence is CASSSKLDREQYF. CDR3 coding DNA: TGTGCCAGCAGCTCCAAACTAGATCGCGAGCAGTACTTC.

The gene calls are TRBV5-1 and TRBJ1-1; 8 bases agree with TRBD1. Germline V gene lookup returns CDR1 SGHRS and CDR2 YFSETQ. Losses at the gene ends were 4 bases for V and 4 bases for J; bases not matched to a gene: 6. There are 14 residues in the CDR3. The CDR3 bases are TGCGCCAGCAGCCGGACAGGGACCGGCACTGAAGCTTTCTTT. It codes for CASSRTGTGTEAFF.

This sequence joins TRBV19 and TRBJ2-2; tentatively, D is TRBD1 (5 bases). Per the germline V gene, CDR1 is LNHDA and CDR2 is SQIVND (reference sequence). The CDR3 has 16 amino acids. Trimming shortened V by 6 bases and J by 6 bases, and 20 bases separated the two germline ends. This CDR3 is CASRKATQGWAGELFF. CDR3 DNA sequence: TGTGCCAGTAGAAAAGCGACCCAGGGTTGGGCCGGGGAGCTGTTTTTT.

The V gene is TRBV7-2, the J gene TRBJ2-1; the match to TRBD2 covers 11 bases. CDR1 and CDR2 (germline): SGHTA, FQGNSA. The V gene end was trimmed by 5 bases and the J gene end by 9 bases; junction bases not matched to a gene: 12. This CDR3 has 16 residues. DNA for the CDR3: TGTGCCAGCAGCCAGAGGGGGCTAGCGGGGGGTAGTGAGCAGTTCTTC. Translating it yields CASSQRGLAGGSEQFF.

The chain uses TRBV19 and TRBJ2-2; 9 nucleotides align to TRBD1. Germline values: CDR1 LNHDA, CDR2 SQIVND (reference sequence). There are 14 residues in the CDR3. The J segment lost 6 bases and the V segment lost 8 bases, leaving 7 bases of the junction unmatched. The CDR3 loop is CASGDRATSGELFF. The CDR3 nucleotides read TGTGCCAGTGGGGACAGGGCCACCTCCGGGGAGCTGTTTTTT.

The V and J genes are TRBV5-3 and TRBJ1-2; 11 bases are a match to TRBD1. TRBV5-3 is designated an ORF whose function remains uncertain. V shed 4 bases and J 8 bases; nucleotides not matched to a gene: 13. CDR3 length: 16 amino acids. CDR3 loop: CARSVIPGQGGKGYTF. In nucleotides, the CDR3 is TGTGCCAGAAGCGTAATACCGGGACAGGGGGGCAAGGGCTACACCTTC.

The chain uses TRBV7-8 and TRBJ1-2; the match to TRBD1 covers 9 bases. The J segment lost 5 bases and the V segment lost 5 bases, leaving 3 bases of the junction unmatched. This CDR3 spans 13 amino acids. Looked up from germline, CDR1 is SGHVS and CDR2 is FQNEAQ. CDR3 residues: CASSTGTGYGYTF. DNA for the CDR3: TGTGCCAGCAGCACGGGGACAGGGTATGGCTACACCTTC. The whole variable domain, filled in from reference TRBV7-8 and TRBJ1-2, reads GAGVSQSPRYKVAKRGQDVALRCDPISGHVSLFWYQQALGQGPEFLTYFQNEAQLDKSGLPSDRFFAERPEGSVSTLKIQRTQQEDSAVYLCASSTGTGYGYTFGSGTRLTVV.

The J gene is TRBJ1-5, the V gene TRBV6-6; TRBD1 aligns across 7 bases. The V gene's germline CDR1 is MNHNY and CDR2 SVGAGI (reference sequence). V lost 5 bases, J lost 8 bases, and 12 bases stayed unmatched. CDR3 length equals 15 residues. The CDR3 DNA follows: TGTGCCAGCAGTGGAGGGACGCAGGGGGGAAAGCCCCAGCATTTT. Its translation is CASSGGTQGGKPQHF.

The sample holds a few counts of this clone. The chain links TRBV27 to TRBJ2-2, with TRBD1 identical over 7 bases. Trimming at V came to 4 bases and at J to 5 bases, leaving 10 bases not matched to a gene. Germline V gives CDR1 MNHEY, CDR2 SMNVEV (reference sequence). The CDR3 length is 16 residues. CDR3 nucleotide sequence: TGTGCCAGCAGTTCTTGGGACAGCAGTTCAACCGGGGAGCTGTTTTTT. It is translated as CASSSWDSSSTGELFF.

The CDR3 loop is CASSQSDRESFF. The CDR3 DNA reads TGTGCCAGCAGCCAATCGGACAGGGAATCTTTCTTT. V usage is TRBV3-1 (or the pseudogene TRBV3-2) and J usage is TRBJ1-1; 8 positions agree with TRBD1. The CDR3 totals 12 residues. V was pared by 2 bases and J by 12 bases, with 5 bases of the junction left unmatched. The germline CDR1 and CDR2 sequences are LGHDT and YNNKEL (reference sequence).

The chain employs TRBV19 and TRBJ1-2, with D hard to call. The V and J ends lost 0 bases and 4 bases respectively, with 12 bases between them. Germline assignment: CDR1 LNHDA and CDR2 SQIVND (reference sequence). The length of the CDR3 is 15 residues. CDR3 sequence (DNA): TGTGCCAGTAGTATAGATCCGCCCGGTATCTATGGCTACACCTTC. Protein product: CASSIDPPGIYGYTF. The variable domain in full, completed from reference TRBV19 and TRBJ1-2, reads DGGITQSPKYLFRKEGQNVTLSCEQNLNHDAMYWYRQDPGQGLRLIYYSQIVNDFQKGDIAEGYSVSREKKESFPLTVTSAQKNPTAFYLCASSIDPPGIYGYTFGSGTRLTVV.

The chain links TRBV10-3 to TRBJ2-7; possible D gene TRBD1, 5 bases. The V gene lost 3 bases and the J gene lost 0 bases, with 12 bases spanning the gap. The CDR3 is 15 residues long. Germline CDR1 and CDR2: ENHRY and SYGVKD. This CDR3 reads CAISDPGLSSYEQYF. Written as DNA, the CDR3 is TGTGCCATCAGTGATCCAGGGTTGAGCTCCTACGAGCAGTACTTC.